Each of the 7 T cell receptor beta chains below was sequenced from the same sample in a study of cytomegalovirus exposure and HLA in healthy donors. 60 Vbeta and 13 Jbeta primers were used in PCR. Sequenced by immunoSEQ multiplex PCR; TCRdb stores in-frame clones only, minus some. The sample lists under 150,000 clones; about 86% were seen once. Sequencing was carried out using PBMCs. The source is a man aged 18 to 35 in good health and CMV-seronegative.

The chain employs TRBV7-9 and TRBJ2-1, with D possibly being TRBD2 (5 bases). CDR1 is SEHNR, CDR2 FQNEAQ, per germline (reference sequence). Trimming took 5 bases from V and 0 from J, leaving 11 bases between them. The CDR3 sequence is 15 residues long. The CDR3 DNA follows: TGTGCCAGCAGCGCGGCCGGGAACTCCTACAATGAGCAGTTCTTC. Its protein is CASSAAGNSYNEQFF.

This clone appeared a single time. The V gene is TRBV12-5, the J gene TRBJ1-2, with 7 bases identical to TRBD1. With 4 bases clipped from V and 3 bases from J, the junction kept 8 bases outside the gene matches. CDR1 is LGHNT, CDR2 FRNRAP, per germline. The CDR3 is 15 amino acids. CDR3 nucleotides: TGTGCTAGTGGTTCGTCCGGGACAGCTGACTATGGCTACACCTTC. Translating gives CASGSSGTADYGYTF.

This clone was detected once. V usage is TRBV10-2 and J usage is TRBJ2-1; 15 bases line up with TRBD2. The CDR3 extends over 17 amino acids. CDR1 and CDR2 (germline): WSHSY, SAAADI. V was clipped by 4 bases and J by 10 bases; unmatched bases: 11. The DNA of the CDR3 is TGCGCCAGCAGTGGCGGGACTAGCGGGGGGTTCATAGGCGAGCAGTTCTTC. It codes for CASSGGTSGGFIGEQFF.

V is TRBV9 and J is TRBJ1-1; weak D call: TRBD1 (5 bases). Per germline, CDR1 SGDLS and CDR2 YYNGEE. V shed 0 bases and J shed 5 bases, with 11 bases lying between them. CDR3 size: 14 residues. Here the CDR3 reads CASSVANSGTEAFF. Here the CDR3 DNA reads TGTGCCAGCAGCGTAGCTAATTCAGGGACTGAAGCTTTCTTT. Based on the CDR3 plus reference TRBV9 and TRBJ1-1, the full variable domain is DSGVTQTPKHLITATGQRVTLRCSPRSGDLSVYWYQQSLDQGLQFLIQYYNGEERAKGNILERFSAQQFPDLHSELNLSSLELGDSALYFCASSVANSGTEAFFGQGTRLTVV.

The rearrangement uses TRBV9 and TRBJ1-6, with TRBD1 identical over 8 bases. Germline V gene sequence: CDR1 SGDLS, CDR2 YYNGEE. V shed 0 bases and J 10 bases; nucleotides not matched to a gene: 9. The CDR3 is 16 residues long. The CDR3 DNA reads TGTGCCAGCAGCGTAGGGGGACAGGAGACAGGATCACCCCTCCACTTT. Translating gives CASSVGGQETGSPLHF.

This clone occurred once. This sequence joins TRBV19 and TRBJ2-6; D remains ambiguous. Germline CDR1 and CDR2: LNHDA and SQIVND (reference sequence). Trimming stripped 3 bases from V and 0 bases from J, with 12 bases between. The CDR3 runs to 17 residues. The CDR3 DNA reads as TGTGCCAGTAGTATTTGGGCATTAAACTCTGGGGCCAACGTCCTGACTTTC. This sequence encodes CASSIWALNSGANVLTF.

This chain connects TRBV7-3 to TRBJ1-1; possible D gene TRBD1, 5 bases. V lost 2 bases to trimming and J lost 5 bases, with 12 bases between them. Germline V gene sequence: CDR1 SGHTA, CDR2 FQGTGA. The CDR3 loop spans 14 amino acids. CDR3 residues: CASSLRGGGTEAFF. The CDR3, as DNA: TGTGCCAGCAGCTTACGGGGGGGAGGGACTGAAGCTTTCTTT.